Below are 14 T cell receptor beta chains sequenced from a single sample in a study of cytotoxic CD8 clonotypes in ibrutinib-treated CLL. Only in-frame clones appear in the TCRdb table, and some are missing; sequencing was by immunoSEQ multiplex PCR. The table has some 35,000 clones, around 75% seen once. The sample here was PBMCs, taken at disease progression, from a patient treated with ibrutinib. The source is a human donor with chronic lymphocytic leukemia.

The rearrangement uses TRBV29-1 and TRBJ1-2, with D perhaps TRBD1 (6 bases). The length of the CDR3 is 12 residues. Germline CDR1 is SQVTM and CDR2 is ANQGSEA. V gave up 5 bases and J gave up 5 bases, with 12 bases separating them. The CDR3 nucleotides read TGCAGCGTTTGGGGGGGCGAGTATGGCTACACCTTC. This encodes CSVWGGEYGYTF.

This clone occurred a few times. CDR3 sequence: CASSSFQGVGEAFF. Here the CDR3 DNA reads TGTGCCAGCAGCTCATTCCAGGGGGTTGGTGAAGCTTTCTTT. V gene TRBV5-4 combines with J gene TRBJ1-1; the match to TRBD1 covers 7 bases. Germline lookup yields CDR1 SGHNT and CDR2 YYREEE (reference sequence). The CDR3 has 14 residues. The V segment lost 3 bases and the J segment 7 bases; nucleotides outside the gene matches: 9.

J is TRBJ2-5 and V is TRBV5-4; the D is unclear. CDR3 length: 13 amino acids. Germline V gene sequence: CDR1 SGHNT, CDR2 YYREEE (reference sequence). Trimming shortened V by 4 bases and J by 0 bases, and 7 bases separated the two germline ends. The CDR3 spells CASSQDYQETQYF. DNA of the CDR3: TGTGCCAGCAGCCAAGACTACCAAGAGACCCAGTACTTC.

This clone appeared a few times. The rearrangement uses TRBV15 and TRBJ2-3; TRBD2 is a possible D gene (5 bases). Germline V gene sequence: CDR1 LNHNV, CDR2 YYDKDF (reference sequence). The V end was cut by 0 bases, the J end by 1 base, with 11 bases between. There are 16 residues in the CDR3. The CDR3 loop is CATSRDEGWGTDTQYF. CDR3 bases: TGTGCCACCAGCAGAGATGAGGGATGGGGCACAGATACGCAGTATTTT.

This clone was seen only once. The chain couples TRBV6-5 to TRBJ2-7, with a weak D call TRBD1 (6 bases). This CDR3 is built from 13 residues. Germline values: CDR1 MNHEY, CDR2 SVGAGI. V lost 9 bases, J lost 0 bases, and 12 bases lay in between. The CDR3 bases are TGTGCCAGTTCCAGGGGTCTCTCCTACGAGCAGTACTTC. Translating gives CASSRGLSYEQYF.

The chain joins TRBV19 to TRBJ2-5; D unclear. Trimming stripped 10 bases from V and 5 bases from J, with 14 bases between. The CDR3 loop spans 12 amino acids. The germline CDR1 and CDR2 sequences are LNHDA and SQIVND (reference sequence). This chain's CDR3 is CAIHPTEETQYF. CDR3 DNA sequence: TGTGCCATCCACCCTACCGAGGAGACCCAGTACTTC.

The rearrangement links TRBV6-1 to TRBJ2-2, with D tentatively TRBD2 (5 bases). CDR1 and CDR2 (germline): MNHNS, SASEGT. V lost 8 bases, J lost 0 bases, and 13 bases lay in between. This CDR3 region has 15 residues. CDR3 in DNA: TGTGCCAGCCTTAAGGGAGCGGCGAACACCGGGGAGCTGTTTTTT. Its protein is CASLKGAANTGELFF.

CDR3 DNA sequence: TGTGCCAGCAGCTTACAATCGTGGGGCGGGAATGGCTACACCTTC. It codes for CASSLQSWGGNGYTF. The V gene is TRBV7-2, the J gene TRBJ1-2, with D maybe TRBD1 (5 bases). This CDR3 is 15 amino acids long. The germline V gene encodes CDR1 SGHTA and CDR2 FQGNSA. Trimming stripped 2 bases from V and 6 bases from J, with 16 bases between.

The chain is built from TRBV10-1 and TRBJ2-2; 8 nucleotides align to TRBD1. Losses at the gene ends were 8 bases for V and 4 bases for J; bases not matched to a gene: 9. CDR3 length: 15 amino acids. Germline V gene data show CDR1 as WNHNN and CDR2 as SYGVQD (reference sequence). For the CDR3, the DNA is TGCGCCAGCGGAAGACAGGGGCCGGGCACCGGGGAGCTGTTTTTT. It encodes CASGRQGPGTGELFF.

By sample share, this clone is medium-sized (0.01 to 0.1%). The V gene is TRBV7-9, the J gene TRBJ1-4, with D perhaps matching TRBD1 (6 bases). The CDR3 has 16 residues. CDR1 is SEHNR and CDR2 is FQNEAQ in the germline V gene (reference sequence). Deletions cut 5 bases from V and 4 bases from J, with 17 bases between. The CDR3 DNA reads as TGTGCCAGCAGCCCTCGGGGGGGGGCAGGTAATGAAAAACTGTTTTTT. This codes for CASSPRGGAGNEKLFF.

Within the sample, this clone is medium-sized. J is TRBJ2-1 and V is TRBV10-3; weak D call: TRBD1 (6 bases). The V gene's germline CDR1 is ENHRY and CDR2 SYGVKD. The CDR3 contains 15 residues. V lost 8 bases, J lost 4 bases, and 18 bases lay in between. The CDR3 DNA sequence: TGTGCCATCCAGGAAGGACAGACACCTTACAATGAGCAGTTCTTC. Amino acids: CAIQEGQTPYNEQFF.

The V gene is TRBV6-6, the J gene TRBJ1-1; the D is unclear. V was cut by 6 bases and J by 7 bases, with 12 bases left in between. Looked up from germline, CDR1 is MNHNY and CDR2 is SVGAGI (reference sequence). The CDR3 is 12 amino acids. CDR3 coding DNA: TGTGCCAGCAGCCGTAGCCGGGGTGAAGCTTTCTTT. This codes for CASSRSRGEAFF.

This chain links TRBV5-4 with TRBJ1-2; no clear D. The CDR3 spans 12 residues. CDR1 and CDR2 from the germline V gene are SGHNT and YYREEE (reference sequence). V lost 1 base to trimming and J lost 8 bases, with 9 bases between them. CDR3 protein: CASSLFSGGYTF. The CDR3 nucleotides read TGTGCCAGCAGCTTGTTTTCCGGAGGCTACACCTTC.

The V gene is TRBV14, the J gene TRBJ2-3; D not certain. Looked up from germline, CDR1 is SGHDN and CDR2 is FVKESK. The CDR3 has 14 amino acids. V lost 0 bases and J lost 7, with 11 bases in between. This CDR3 reads CASSQDGWFYTQYF. CDR3 bases: TGTGCCAGCAGCCAAGATGGTTGGTTCTATACGCAGTATTTT.